Below, 6 T cell receptor beta chains from the same sample are listed, as sequenced in a study of human T cells and chemical hapten exposure. The sample's time point: patch test 1, 2 weeks after DPC sensitization. This sample's treatment: therapeutic diphenylcyclopropenone sensitization with weekly scalp DPC. TCRdb re-analysed the RACE reads in MiXCR, keeping a single row per CDR3 protein. The table lists 95,000 to 150,000 distinct CDR3 sequences, approximately 15% of them singletons, with 0.7% to 0.95% in the top ten. The sequencing here drew on whole blood, taken in connection with sensitization to the hapten diphenylcyclopropenone (DPC). The receptors originated from a man aged 18-30 years with alopecia areata. Some clones in this sample may be carry-over from other donors' samples.

This clonotype was counted a few times. CDR3 DNA: TGTGCCAGCAGCTTGGCCGGAACGGCCTATGGCTACACCTTC. Encoded protein: CASSLAGTAYGYTF. This chain joins TRBV5-5 and TRBJ1-2; D gene ambiguous. CDR1 and CDR2 (germline): SGHKS, YYEKEE (reference sequence). This CDR3 has 14 residues. Trimming shortened V by 0 bases and J by 4 bases, and 10 bases separated the two germline ends.

The gene calls are TRBV9 and TRBJ2-6; no clear D. Per germline, CDR1 SGDLS and CDR2 YYNGEE. The CDR3 sequence is 14 residues long. Trimming took 2 bases from V and 1 from J, leaving 4 bases between them. This CDR3 reads CASSVGSGANVLTF. For the CDR3, the DNA is TGTGCCAGCAGCGTCGGGTCTGGGGCCAACGTCCTGACTTTC.

The chain carries TRBV9 and TRBJ2-1; 9 positions agree with TRBD2. Germline V gene lookup returns CDR1 SGDLS and CDR2 YYNGEE. The CDR3 totals 13 residues. With 2 bases clipped from V and 8 bases from J, the junction kept 2 bases outside the gene matches. CDR3 coding DNA: TGTGCCAGCAGCGTTCGACTAGCGGATGAGCAGTTCTTC. Encoded protein: CASSVRLADEQFF.

This clonotype was counted only a few times. This chain links TRBV7-2 with TRBJ2-2; D might be TRBD1 or TRBD2, each matching 5 bases. The CDR3 contains 18 residues. Germline CDR1 and CDR2: SGHTA and FQGNSA. With 1 base removed from V and 1 base from J, the gap between germline ends came to 16 bases. Here the CDR3 reads CASSLGDRGFENTGELFF. CDR3 DNA: TGTGCCAGCAGCTTAGGGGACCGGGGCTTTGAGAACACCGGGGAGCTGTTTTTT.

The gene calls are TRBV4-2 and TRBJ2-1, with D possibly called TRBD1 or TRBD2 (5 bases each). This CDR3 spans 17 amino acids. From germline, CDR1 is LGHNA and CDR2 YNFKEQ. V was trimmed by 0 bases and J by 0 bases, leaving 12 bases between them. The CDR3 coding sequence is TGTGCCAGCAGCCAAGACAGGGTGGGGAGCTCCTACAATGAGCAGTTCTTC. Translating it yields CASSQDRVGSSYNEQFF.

There are a few counts of this clonotype. V gene TRBV5-5 combines with J gene TRBJ1-5; D is perhaps TRBD1 (6 bases). From germline, CDR1 is SGHKS and CDR2 YYEKEE (reference sequence). This CDR3 spans 16 amino acids. With 0 bases removed from V and 12 bases from J, the gap between germline ends came to 22 bases. The CDR3 loop is CASSLAPGQLGESQHF. In nucleotides, the CDR3 is TGTGCCAGCAGCTTGGCCCCCGGACAGCTCGGGGAGAGCCAGCATTTT.